One and the same sample provided the 23 T cell receptor beta chains below, sequenced in a study of cytomegalovirus exposure and HLA in healthy donors (dated by TCRdb to about 2017). The library was obtained by the immunoSEQ multiplex PCR assay. For the multiplex PCR, a mixture combining 60 forward primers for TCR Vbeta segments and 13 reverse primers for TCR Jbeta segments was used. TCRdb stores this immuneACCESS table with in-frame sequences only. Part of the clones is absent; in the studies checked, under half of the shortfall reflects unresolved V genes, and no reason is known for the rest. The sample has more than 95,000 clones on record, approximately 87% of them singletons. Clones ranked in the top ten supply 20% of the sample. The sequenced sample was PBMCs. These receptors were collected from a man between 18 and 35 years old in good health and CMV-seropositive.

This sequence joins TRBV7-6 and TRBJ2-4; D gene uncertain. Trimming stripped 5 bases from V and 6 bases from J, with 14 bases between. This CDR3 is built from 14 residues. Germline V gene sequence: CDR1 SGHVS, CDR2 FNYEAQ. The CDR3 protein is CASSPFAGINIQYF. DNA for the CDR3: TGTGCCAGCAGCCCCTTCGCAGGCATAAACATTCAGTACTTC. Full variable domain (remainder filled in from reference TRBV7-6 and TRBJ2-4): GAGVSQSPRYKVTKRGQDVALRCDPISGHVSLYWYRQALGQGPEFLTYFNYEAQQDKSGLPNDRFSAERPEGSISTLTIQRTEQRDSAMYRCASSPFAGINIQYFGAGTRLSVL.

This clone appeared a single time. The chain couples TRBV9 to TRBJ2-3, with D perhaps matching TRBD2 (7 bases). CDR3 length equals 13 residues. CDR1 and CDR2 (germline): SGDLS, YYNGEE. The V and J ends lost 7 bases and 4 bases respectively, with 13 bases between them. CDR3 residues: CASGGAVADTQYF. Here the CDR3 DNA reads TGTGCCAGCGGGGGGGCCGTTGCAGATACGCAGTATTTT. Full variable domain (missing parts from reference TRBV9 and TRBJ2-3): DSGVTQTPKHLITATGQRVTLRCSPRSGDLSVYWYQQSLDQGLQFLIQYYNGEERAKGNILERFSAQQFPDLHSELNLSSLELGDSALYFCASGGAVADTQYFGPGTRLTVL.

The chain couples TRBV7-8 to TRBJ2-2; 7 bases align to TRBD2. Trimming removed 2 bases from V and 4 bases from J; junction bases left unmatched: 7. The CDR3 covers 16 residues. Germline loops: CDR1 SGHVS, CDR2 FQNEAQ. The CDR3 protein is CASSLFFGGSTGELFF. The CDR3, as DNA: TGTGCCAGCAGCTTATTTTTCGGGGGGAGCACCGGGGAGCTGTTTTTT. Looking up the rest from reference TRBV7-8 and TRBJ2-2 gives the full variable domain: GAGVSQSPRYKVAKRGQDVALRCDPISGHVSLFWYQQALGQGPEFLTYFQNEAQLDKSGLPSDRFFAERPEGSVSTLKIQRTQQEDSAVYLCASSLFFGGSTGELFFGEGSRLTVL.

This clone was detected only a few times. V is TRBV6-5 and J is TRBJ1-1, with D tentatively TRBD1 (5 bases). The CDR3 extends over 13 amino acids. Germline V gene sequence: CDR1 MNHEY, CDR2 SVGAGI. V lost 7 bases and J 3 bases, leaving 12 bases between the germline ends. In nucleotides, the CDR3 is TGTGCCAGCATCTCACGGGGGTACACTGAAGCTTTCTTT. As protein: CASISRGYTEAFF.

The chain couples TRBV7-9 to TRBJ2-2; maybe TRBD1 (6 bases). V gave up 5 bases and J gave up 3 bases, with 10 bases separating them. Germline loops: CDR1 SEHNR, CDR2 FQNEAQ (reference sequence). CDR3 length equals 14 residues. The CDR3 reads CASSEQGDTGELFF. Here the CDR3 DNA reads TGTGCCAGCAGCGAACAGGGTGACACCGGGGAGCTGTTTTTT.

The DNA of the CDR3 is TGTGCCAGCAGCGAGGGAAGTCCAGTTGGCTACACCTTC. It yields the protein CASSEGSPVGYTF. The chain recombines TRBV5-6 with TRBJ1-2; D remains ambiguous. The CDR3 consists of 13 residues. The V gene's germline CDR1 is SGHDT and CDR2 YYEEEE. V was clipped by 4 bases and J by 7 bases, with 14 bases between them. The variable domain in full, completed from reference TRBV5-6 and TRBJ1-2, reads DAGVTQSPTHLIKTRGQQVTLRCSPKSGHDTVSWYQQALGQGPQFIFQYYEEEERQRGNFPDRFSGHQFPNYSSELNVNALLLGDSALYLCASSEGSPVGYTFGSGTRLTVV.

V gene TRBV30 combines with J gene TRBJ2-1, with D perhaps matching TRBD1 (5 bases). The V and J ends lost 0 bases and 2 bases respectively, with 8 bases between them. The CDR3 runs 14 residues. Germline V gene data show CDR1 as GTSNPN and CDR2 as SVGIG (reference sequence). CDR3 DNA: TGTGCCTGGAGTGTAGCAGGGACCTACAATGAGCAGTTCTTC. Protein: CAWSVAGTYNEQFF.

V is TRBV4-1 and J is TRBJ2-7; a possible D gene is TRBD1 (6 bases). The CDR3 is made up of 15 amino acids. V lost 5 bases and J lost 2, with 16 bases in between. In germline, CDR1 is MGHRA, CDR2 YSYEKL. The CDR3 sequence: CASSSTGPGPYEQYF. In nucleotides, the CDR3 is TGCGCCAGCAGCTCCACAGGGCCTGGACCCTACGAGCAGTACTTC.

This chain links TRBV10-3 with TRBJ2-3; D is possibly TRBD2 (5 bases). The CDR3 contains 14 residues. Germline CDR1 ENHRY, CDR2 SYGVKD. V was cut by 5 bases and J by 2 bases, with 11 bases left in between. CDR3 nucleotides: TGTGCCATCAGTCTAGCCCTGTTCACAGATACGCAGTATTTT. As protein: CAISLALFTDTQYF.

This clone was observed once. The chain is built from TRBV7-9 and TRBJ2-2; TRBD1 is a possible D gene (5 bases). The CDR3 totals 14 residues. Trimming pared 0 bases from V and 7 bases from J, leaving 9 bases between. Germline V lookup: CDR1 SEHNR, CDR2 FQNEAQ (reference sequence). The CDR3 DNA reads as TGTGCCAGCAGCTTAGCGGGGCAGGACGGGGAGCTGTTTTTT. As protein: CASSLAGQDGELFF.

The V gene is TRBV30, the J gene TRBJ1-4; 8 positions match TRBD1. In germline, CDR1 is GTSNPN, CDR2 SVGIG (reference sequence). The CDR3 consists of 14 residues. The V and J ends lost 2 bases and 8 bases, in that order; junction bases with no gene match: 7. Here the CDR3 reads CAWSSGTGDEKLFF. CDR3 nucleotide sequence: TGTGCCTGGAGTTCCGGGACAGGTGACGAAAAACTGTTTTTT.

The chain joins TRBV30 to TRBJ2-5; D perhaps matches TRBD2 (7 bases). CDR3 length equals 12 residues. Germline CDR1 reads GTSNPN; CDR2 reads SVGIG (reference sequence). Trimming took off 8 bases at V and 2 bases at J, with 12 bases between the two ends. CDR3 loop: CAGGGGQETQYF. The CDR3 nucleotides read TGTGCCGGGGGGGGCGGGCAAGAGACCCAGTACTTC.

The chain joins TRBV7-9 to TRBJ1-5; D is possibly TRBD1 (5 bases). V gave up 2 bases and J gave up 2 bases, with 16 bases separating them. The germline gives CDR1 SEHNR, CDR2 FQNEAQ (reference sequence). The CDR3 is 17 amino acids. The CDR3 sequence is CASSLSLQGMGNQPQHF. CDR3 nucleotides: TGTGCCAGCAGCTTATCTCTGCAGGGCATGGGCAATCAGCCCCAGCATTTT.

The chain couples TRBV5-5 to TRBJ1-2; no definite D call. The CDR3 runs 15 residues. Trimming shortened V by 0 bases and J by 6 bases, and 15 bases separated the two germline ends. Germline CDR1 is SGHKS and CDR2 is YYEKEE (reference sequence). Written as DNA, the CDR3 is TGTGCCAGCAGCTTGGAGGGAGCGGCGGAGCATGGCTACACCTTC. Translated, it gives CASSLEGAAEHGYTF.

The rearrangement links TRBV19 to TRBJ2-7; D not certain. Germline CDR1 is LNHDA and CDR2 is SQIVND (reference sequence). V was cut by 2 bases and J by 5 bases, with 10 bases left in between. The CDR3 consists of 13 residues. CDR3 in DNA: TGTGCCAGTAGTATATCCCGGTCTGACGAGCAGTACTTC. The encoded protein is CASSISRSDEQYF.

The J gene is TRBJ2-5, the V gene TRBV7-2, with a possible D match to TRBD2 (6 bases). Between the trimmed V and J ends, which lost 4 bases and 7 bases, there was a span of 16 bases. The CDR3 runs to 14 residues. Germline V gene sequence: CDR1 SGHTA, CDR2 FQGNSA. The DNA of the CDR3 is TGTGCCAGCAGCTCCCTCTTCCCAGCGGGGACCCAGTACTTC. This sequence encodes CASSSLFPAGTQYF.

The chain joins TRBV7-2 to TRBJ2-3, with 10 bases aligning to TRBD1. This CDR3 spans 12 amino acids. In germline, CDR1 is SGHTA, CDR2 FQGNSA. With 9 bases clipped from V and 5 bases from J, the junction kept 2 bases outside the gene matches. The CDR3 DNA reads as TGTGCCAGTCGGACAGGGGGAGATACGCAGTATTTT. This sequence encodes CASRTGGDTQYF.

As DNA, the CDR3 is TGTGCCAGCATGGACAGCACCTACGAGCAGTACTTC. Its translation is CASMDSTYEQYF. This chain uses TRBV5-4 with TRBJ2-7, with D possibly matching TRBD1 (6 bases). CDR1 and CDR2 from the germline V gene are SGHNT and YYREEE (reference sequence). Trimming removed 6 bases at V and 2 bases at J, with 9 bases between. There are 12 residues in the CDR3. The full variable domain, its missing parts supplied by reference TRBV5-4 and TRBJ2-7, is ETGVTQSPTHLIKTRGQQVTLRCSSQSGHNTVSWYQQALGQGPQFIFQYYREEENGRGNFPPRFSGLQFPNYSSELNVNALELDDSALYLCASMDSTYEQYFGPGTRLTVT.

In DNA, the CDR3 is TGTGCCAGCAGCAAAAGAGCGGGGGCCCAAGAGACCCAGTACTTC. Its translation is CASSKRAGAQETQYF. The chain is built from TRBV7-8 and TRBJ2-5, with 8 nucleotides matching TRBD2. Germline CDR1 reads SGHVS; CDR2 reads FQNEAQ. J lost 1 base, V lost 5 bases, and 6 bases had no gene match. The CDR3 spans 15 residues.

This chain links TRBV29-1 with TRBJ1-1; the D gene is possibly TRBD1 (6 bases). V lost 5 bases and J lost 4, with 14 bases in between. Germline lookup yields CDR1 SQVTM and CDR2 ANQGSEA. The CDR3 length is 13 residues. Here the CDR3 reads CSVRTVDLTEAFF. In nucleotides, the CDR3 is TGCAGCGTTCGGACAGTGGACCTCACTGAAGCTTTCTTT.

The rearrangement links TRBV27 to TRBJ2-7; 8 bases map to TRBD1. The CDR3 totals 12 residues. From germline, CDR1 is MNHEY and CDR2 SMNVEV (reference sequence). Losses at the gene ends were 5 bases for V and 8 bases for J; bases not matched to a gene: 5. CDR3 region: CASSGQGKQQYF. CDR3 coding DNA: TGTGCCAGCAGTGGACAGGGTAAACAGCAGTACTTC.

This clone was seen once. V gene TRBV7-2 combines with J gene TRBJ1-2, with D maybe TRBD1 (5 bases). Germline V gene data show CDR1 as SGHTA and CDR2 as FQGNSA. This CDR3 is built from 16 residues. The V and J ends lost 1 base and 2 bases respectively, with 14 bases between them. The CDR3 loop is CASSLGPDTSNYGYTF. The CDR3 DNA reads as TGTGCCAGCAGCTTAGGGCCGGACACCTCAAACTATGGCTACACCTTC.

The rearrangement joins TRBV29-1 to TRBJ2-2; maybe TRBD1 (6 bases). CDR1 and CDR2 (germline): SQVTM, ANQGSEA. The CDR3 runs to 15 residues. V gave up 6 bases and J gave up 7 bases, with 21 bases separating them. The DNA of the CDR3 is TGCAGCGTCCTGAAATCCGGCCCAGGGGACGGGGAGCTGTTTTTT. Protein product: CSVLKSGPGDGELFF.